This T cell receptor (beta chain) appears in the sequencing data of a study of T cells in tuberculosis. Study-level background: CD1B tetramers identified T cells specific for mycobacterial lipid GMM. Study results and limitations: Selection depended on which cryopreserved specimens were available. GMM-specific TCRs were nearer to active tuberculosis alpha repertoires, suggesting expansion.

Unsorted cryopreserved PBMC were sequenced, averaging about 100,000 T cells per clinical donor. From germline, CDR1 is ENHRY and CDR2 SYGVKD. Germline trimming cut 7 bases from V and 6 bases from J; bases unmatched to any gene: 9. The CDR3 totals 14 residues. Turning to this clone: What it binds is not known.

Only in-frame clones appear in the TCRdb table, and some are missing; sequencing was by immunoSEQ multiplex PCR. Of some 47,000 clones in the sample, roughly 96% are singletons; the top ten hold around 7.5%. Sequencing used PBMCs. The chain recombines TRBV10-3 with TRBJ2-1; 7 nucleotides align to TRBD1. The clonotype was recovered from a donor aged 10-30 years with latent tuberculosis or without tuberculosis infection. The CDR3 DNA reads TGTGCCATCAAGTCCGGGACAGACTTCAATGAGCAGTTCTTC. It specifies CAIKSGTDFNEQFF.